Each of the 30 T cell receptor beta chains below was sequenced from the same sample in a study of OX40 agonist ivuxolimab in advanced cancers. Profiling relied on immunoSEQ multiplex PCR, and the TCRdb table lists in-frame clones only, not all of them. The data contain 60,000 to 95,000 clones, more than 75% of them singletons. The sample here was CD4+ or CD8+ T cells sorted from blood, taken in a trial of the OX40 agonist ivuxolimab. Receptors were obtained from an adult with an advanced solid tumor such as melanoma, head and neck, liver or kidney cancer.

This chain uses TRBV2 with TRBJ2-1; 8 nucleotides match TRBD2. J was trimmed by 3 bases and V by 7 bases; bases with no gene match: 2. Germline loops: CDR1 SNHLY, CDR2 FYNNEI. The CDR3 extends over 13 amino acids. The CDR3 sequence is CASIREGYNEQFF. Here the CDR3 DNA reads TGTGCCAGCATTCGGGAGGGCTACAATGAGCAGTTCTTC.

V usage is TRBV6-1 and J usage is TRBJ2-5; TRBD1 might be the D (6 bases). Germline V gives CDR1 MNHNS, CDR2 SASEGT. The V and J ends lost 4 bases and 5 bases respectively, with 17 bases between them. This CDR3 is built from 15 residues. The chain's CDR3 is CASSGVGGDWETQYF. The CDR3 DNA reads as TGTGCCAGCAGTGGGGTAGGGGGAGACTGGGAGACCCAGTACTTC.

V gene TRBV28 combines with J gene TRBJ2-7; the match to TRBD1 covers 7 bases. In germline, CDR1 is MDHEN, CDR2 SYDVKM. Trimming took 6 bases from V and 2 from J; bases not matched to a gene: 10. The length of the CDR3 is 15 residues. As DNA, the CDR3 is TGTGCCAGCAGCCCCCGGCGACAGGGAGCCTACGAGCAGTACTTC. This gives the protein CASSPRRQGAYEQYF.

V usage is TRBV5-1 and J usage is TRBJ2-5; no firm D call. The J call could be wrong; TRBJ2-7 is a better fit for the DNA end. This CDR3 has 12 amino acids. Per germline, CDR1 SGHRS and CDR2 YFSETQ. The CDR3 DNA reads TGCGCCAGCAGCTTTACAGAGTACGAGCAGTACTTC. Its protein product is CASSFTEYEQYF.

V is TRBV6-6 and J is TRBJ1-5, with D possibly being TRBD1 (5 bases). CDR3 length: 13 amino acids. Germline-derived CDR1 and CDR2 are MNHNY and SVGAGI (reference sequence). The V and J ends lost 0 bases and 13 bases respectively, with 13 bases between them. This chain's CDR3 is CASSYSRQGRQHF. The CDR3 coding sequence is TGTGCCAGCAGTTACTCGAGGCAGGGCCGGCAGCATTTT.

The V gene is TRBV28, the J gene TRBJ1-1, with D hard to call. Between the trimmed V and J ends, which lost 8 bases and 6 bases, there was a span of 4 bases. Germline CDR1 is MDHEN and CDR2 is SYDVKM. The CDR3 spans 9 residues. Written as DNA, the CDR3 is TGTGCCAGCGGACCTGAAGCTTTCTTT. The encoded protein is CASGPEAFF. Together with reference TRBV28 and TRBJ1-1, the CDR3 gives the full variable domain: DVKVTQSSRYLVKRTGEKVFLECVQDMDHENMFWYRQDPGLGLRLIYFSYDVKMKEKGDIPEGYSVSREKKERFSLILESASTNQTSMYLCASGPEAFFGQGTRLTVV.

The chain is built from TRBV11-3 and TRBJ2-1; 7 nucleotides line up with TRBD1. Germline V gives CDR1 SGHNT, CDR2 YENEEA. The V gene end was trimmed by 4 bases and the J gene end by 6 bases; junction bases not matched to a gene: 6. The CDR3 covers 14 residues. The CDR3 DNA reads as TGTGCCAGCAGCTCATCCCGACAGGGCAATGAGCAGTTCTTC. Translated: CASSSSRQGNEQFF. Complete variable domain (other parts from reference TRBV11-3 and TRBJ2-1): EAGVVQSPRYKIIEKKQPVAFWCNPISGHNTLYWYLQNLGQGPELLIRYENEEAVDDSQLPKDRFSAERLKGVDSTLKIQPAELGDSAVYLCASSSSRQGNEQFFGPGTRLTVL.

The chain couples TRBV6-6 to TRBJ2-2; D gene unclear. The length of the CDR3 is 13 residues. Germline CDR1 and CDR2: MNHNY and SVGAGI (reference sequence). V gave up 6 bases and J gave up 2 bases, with 7 bases separating them. CDR3 region: CASRKSNTGELFF. The CDR3 region has the DNA TGTGCCAGCAGAAAGTCTAACACCGGGGAGCTGTTTTTT.

The rearrangement joins TRBV6-5 to TRBJ2-3; D not certain. The CDR3 covers 15 residues. Germline V gene data show CDR1 as MNHEY and CDR2 as SVGAGI. V lost 5 bases to trimming and J lost 3 bases, with 15 bases between them. The CDR3 DNA is TGTGCCAGCAGTCTAACTCCCTTGAGAACAGATACGCAGTATTTT. It yields the protein CASSLTPLRTDTQYF.

V gene TRBV18 combines with J gene TRBJ1-1; possible D gene TRBD1, 6 bases. V lost 3 bases to trimming and J lost 0 bases, with 14 bases between them. The V gene's germline CDR1 is KGHSH and CDR2 LQKENI. This CDR3 contains 16 residues. The CDR3: CASSPETGIMNTEAFF. CDR3 nucleotide sequence: TGTGCCAGCTCACCCGAAACAGGGATCATGAACACTGAAGCTTTCTTT.

This sequence joins TRBV10-1 and TRBJ2-7, with 10 bases matching TRBD2. V lost 2 bases, J lost 4 bases, and 2 bases stayed unmatched. The CDR3 length is 14 residues. The germline V gene has CDR1 WNHNN and CDR2 SYGVQD (reference sequence). This CDR3 reads CASSEPTSGYEQYF. The CDR3 DNA reads TGCGCCAGCAGTGAGCCGACTAGCGGGTACGAGCAGTACTTC.

This clone occurred a few times. The genes are TRBV4-2 and TRBJ2-1; D is uncertain. Germline V gene lookup returns CDR1 LGHNA and CDR2 YNFKEQ. The CDR3 extends over 15 amino acids. V dropped 0 bases and J dropped 1 base, with 7 bases sitting between them. The CDR3 DNA sequence: TGTGCCAGCAGCCAAGATACTGGTTCCTACAATGAGCAGTTCTTC. This gives the protein CASSQDTGSYNEQFF.

The chain links TRBV19 to TRBJ1-2; 9 nucleotides line up with TRBD1. Germline trimming cut 4 bases from V and 7 bases from J; bases unmatched to any gene: 10. The germline V gene encodes CDR1 LNHDA and CDR2 SQIVND (reference sequence). The CDR3 length is 15 residues. In nucleotides, the CDR3 is TGTGCCAGTAGTACGGTGGGACAGGGTGAGATTGGCTACACCTTC. Its translation is CASSTVGQGEIGYTF.

CDR3 residues: CASSSPDTGGFATNEKLFF. DNA for the CDR3: TGTGCCAGCAGCTCTCCTGATACAGGGGGGTTTGCAACTAATGAAAAACTGTTTTTT. The chain employs TRBV5-4 and TRBJ1-4; 8 nucleotides match TRBD1. This CDR3 region has 19 residues. The J segment lost 0 bases and the V segment lost 3 bases, leaving 13 bases of the junction unmatched. CDR1 is SGHNT, CDR2 YYREEE, per germline (reference sequence).

The CDR3 coding sequence is TGCAGCGCAGGGAGTCCCAACTATGGCTACACCTTC. Translation gives CSAGSPNYGYTF. This rearrangement joins TRBV29-1 to TRBJ1-2; tentative D call: TRBD1 (5 bases). This CDR3 region has 12 residues. From germline, CDR1 is SQVTM and CDR2 ANQGSEA. The V and J ends lost 7 bases and 2 bases respectively, with 11 bases between them. Full variable domain (rest looked up from reference TRBV29-1 and TRBJ1-2): SAVISQKPSRDICQRGTSLTIQCQVDSQVTMMFWYRQQPGQSLTLIATANQGSEATYESGFVIDKFPISRPNLTFSTLTVSNMSPEDSSIYLCSAGSPNYGYTFGSGTRLTVV.

The chain joins TRBV11-2 to TRBJ2-5; D remains ambiguous. Germline CDR1 is SGHAT and CDR2 is FQNNGV. The CDR3 has 14 residues. V lost 7 bases to trimming and J lost 2 bases, with 14 bases between them. For the CDR3, the DNA is TGTGCCAGCAAGGAGAGTATCCAACAAGAGACCCAGTACTTC. Its protein product is CASKESIQQETQYF.

The chain joins TRBV7-9 to TRBJ1-1; D call uncertain. Germline lookup yields CDR1 SEHNR and CDR2 FQNEAQ (reference sequence). V gave up 7 bases and J gave up 3 bases, with 15 bases separating them. The length of the CDR3 is 14 residues. CDR3 sequence (DNA): TGTGCCAGCACCGAACCGGGAGGTGACACTGAAGCTTTCTTT. It encodes CASTEPGGDTEAFF.

The chain combines TRBV18 with TRBJ2-3; D uncertain. Germline V gene lookup returns CDR1 KGHSH and CDR2 LQKENI. The CDR3 has 13 amino acids. The germline V and J ends were trimmed by 1 base and 1 base, with 3 bases remaining between them. CDR3 nucleotides: TGTGCCAGCTCACCACGGGGCACAGATACGCAGTATTTT. Translated, it gives CASSPRGTDTQYF.

The chain recombines TRBV5-1 with TRBJ2-1; D is perhaps TRBD2 (5 bases). Trimming left V 2 bases short and J 7 bases short, with 16 bases between. CDR1 is SGHRS and CDR2 is YFSETQ in the germline V gene. This CDR3 is 15 amino acids long. The DNA for the CDR3 is TGCGCCAGCAGCTTAGCACTAGGGTCCCTAAATGAGCAGTTCTTC. Its protein product is CASSLALGSLNEQFF.

The rearrangement uses TRBV28 and TRBJ1-2, with D possibly matching TRBD1 (5 bases). Deletions cut 6 bases from V and 6 bases from J, with 14 bases between. Germline V gives CDR1 MDHEN, CDR2 SYDVKM. This CDR3 has 13 amino acids. This CDR3 is CASSPGGIHGYTF. The CDR3 DNA sequence: TGTGCCAGCAGCCCCGGGGGGATCCATGGCTACACCTTC.

V gene TRBV29-1 combines with J gene TRBJ2-7, with D possibly called TRBD1 or TRBD2 (6 bases each). Between the trimmed V and J ends, which lost 6 bases and 6 bases, there was a span of 18 bases. This CDR3 has 13 amino acids. Looked up from germline, CDR1 is SQVTM and CDR2 is ANQGSEA. The DNA for the CDR3 is TGCAGCGTCGCCGTGCAAGGGGGGAGCGAGCAGTACTTC. It codes for CSVAVQGGSEQYF.

In its sample, this clone was seen once. The chain is built from TRBV28 and TRBJ1-1; 8 nucleotides match TRBD1. Germline V gene sequence: CDR1 MDHEN, CDR2 SYDVKM. The CDR3 runs to 15 residues. Trimming at V came to 4 bases and at J to 3 bases, leaving 7 bases not matched to a gene. The CDR3 DNA sequence: TGTGCCAGCAGTTCCCCAGGGGGCAGGGACACTGAAGCTTTCTTT. It yields the protein CASSSPGGRDTEAFF.

The rearrangement joins TRBV6-1 to TRBJ1-1; no clear D gene. The V end lost 5 bases, the J end lost 3 bases, and 10 bases lay between the germline ends. The CDR3 contains 13 residues. Germline lookup yields CDR1 MNHNS and CDR2 SASEGT. The CDR3 DNA reads as TGTGCCAGCAGTATCCTTAGGGACACTGAAGCTTTCTTT. Translated: CASSILRDTEAFF.

The chain uses TRBV11-2 and TRBJ1-3, with D maybe TRBD1 (6 bases). The CDR3 has 16 amino acids. Looked up from germline, CDR1 is SGHAT and CDR2 is FQNNGV. V lost 6 bases, J lost 4 bases, and 19 bases lay in between. CDR3 region: CASSQQSGGSGNTIYF. CDR3 nucleotides: TGTGCCAGCAGTCAACAGAGCGGGGGCTCCGGAAACACCATATATTTT.

This clone showed up just once. The CDR3 loop is CSVRTDSNQPQHF. The DNA for the CDR3 is TGCAGCGTTCGGACGGATAGCAATCAGCCCCAGCATTTT. The gene calls are TRBV29-1 and TRBJ1-5, with D unresolved. The CDR3 extends over 13 amino acids. Germline lookup yields CDR1 SQVTM and CDR2 ANQGSEA. The V end lost 5 bases, the J end lost 0 bases, and 8 bases lay between the germline ends.

This sequence joins TRBV19 and TRBJ2-7, with a weak D call TRBD2 (7 bases). The germline CDR1 and CDR2 sequences are LNHDA and SQIVND (reference sequence). This CDR3 region has 14 residues. Trimming cost V 7 bases and J 4 bases, with 17 bases left between them. CDR3 DNA: TGTGCCAGTACCCGGGACGCGGGGGCATACGAGCAGTACTTC. Translating it yields CASTRDAGAYEQYF.

The chain combines TRBV6-1 with TRBJ1-1; a weak D match, TRBD1 (5 bases). Per the germline V gene, CDR1 is MNHNS and CDR2 is SASEGT. Trimming removed 3 bases from V and 0 bases from J, with 11 bases in between. This CDR3 spans 15 amino acids. The CDR3 is CASSDRGSMNTEAFF. The CDR3 DNA is TGTGCCAGCAGTGATAGGGGTTCGATGAACACTGAAGCTTTCTTT.

The rearrangement links TRBV6-1 to TRBJ1-4, with a possible D match to TRBD1 (6 bases). Germline loops: CDR1 MNHNS, CDR2 SASEGT. Trimming removed 4 bases at V and 7 bases at J, with 13 bases between. The CDR3 has 14 residues. The CDR3 region has the DNA TGTGCCAGCAGTGTTGTACAGGGTAGTGAAAAACTGTTTTTT. Its protein product is CASSVVQGSEKLFF.

This sequence joins TRBV6-4 and TRBJ2-1; 11 bases agree with TRBD2. With 0 bases clipped from V and 4 bases from J, the junction kept 2 bases outside the gene matches. There are 16 residues in the CDR3. Germline-derived CDR1 and CDR2 are MRHNA and SNTAGT. CDR3 DNA: TGTGCCAGCAGTGACTCAGGGACTAGCGGTTACAATGAGCAGTTCTTC. Translating it yields CASSDSGTSGYNEQFF.

The chain employs TRBV5-1 and TRBJ2-7; 7 nucleotides line up with TRBD2. CDR1 is SGHRS and CDR2 is YFSETQ in the germline V gene. The CDR3 is 16 residues long. V was pared by 4 bases and J by 0 bases, with 10 bases of the junction left unmatched. CDR3 region: CASSLNSGPSSYEQYF. Written as DNA, the CDR3 is TGCGCCAGCAGCCTCAATAGCGGGCCCAGCTCCTACGAGCAGTACTTC.